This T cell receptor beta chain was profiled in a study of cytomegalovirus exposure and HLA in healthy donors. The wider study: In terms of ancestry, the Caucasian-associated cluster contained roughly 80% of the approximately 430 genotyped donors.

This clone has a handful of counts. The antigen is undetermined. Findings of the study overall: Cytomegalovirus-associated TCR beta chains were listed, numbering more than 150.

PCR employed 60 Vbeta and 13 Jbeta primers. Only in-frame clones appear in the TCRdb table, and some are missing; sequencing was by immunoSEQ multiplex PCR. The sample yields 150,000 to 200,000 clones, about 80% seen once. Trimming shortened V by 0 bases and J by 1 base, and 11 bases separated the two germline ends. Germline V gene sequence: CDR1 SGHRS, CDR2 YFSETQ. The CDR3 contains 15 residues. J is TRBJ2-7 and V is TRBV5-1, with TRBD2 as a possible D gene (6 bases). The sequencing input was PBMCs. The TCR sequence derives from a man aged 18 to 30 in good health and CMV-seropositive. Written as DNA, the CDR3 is TGCGCCAGCAGCTTGGGGGGTGCGGGGTCCTACGAGCAGTACTTC. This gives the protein CASSLGGAGSYEQYF.